The TCR beta chain described here comes from a study of vaccination and CD4 T cells after COVID-19. Researchers used the Oncomine TCR Beta short-read assay to sequence DNA from cultured CD4+ T cells. One entry per CDR3 protein, called by TCRdb with MiXCR from the PCR reads. The table includes approximately 25,000 distinct CDR3 sequences, around two thirds detected once. Comments on this clonotype: Its antigen remains unknown.

Treatment here: roughly 11-day PBMC culture with coronavirus spike peptide pools or control peptides (ViraFEST assay). The CDR3 is 17 residues long. From germline, CDR1 is LNHDA and CDR2 SQIVND (reference sequence). V shed 4 bases, J shed 8 bases, and the junction held 18 bases outside the gene matches. This clonotype was obtained from a human donor who had recovered from COVID-19. V and J are TRBV19 and TRBJ2-5; 8 bases match TRBD1. The specimen sequenced was CD4+ T cells from blood, cultured in vitro. The CDR3 DNA follows: TGTGCCAGTAGTACTCCCACGCTGACAGGGGCGACTGGTACCCAGTACTTC. Residues: CASSTPTLTGATGTQYF.